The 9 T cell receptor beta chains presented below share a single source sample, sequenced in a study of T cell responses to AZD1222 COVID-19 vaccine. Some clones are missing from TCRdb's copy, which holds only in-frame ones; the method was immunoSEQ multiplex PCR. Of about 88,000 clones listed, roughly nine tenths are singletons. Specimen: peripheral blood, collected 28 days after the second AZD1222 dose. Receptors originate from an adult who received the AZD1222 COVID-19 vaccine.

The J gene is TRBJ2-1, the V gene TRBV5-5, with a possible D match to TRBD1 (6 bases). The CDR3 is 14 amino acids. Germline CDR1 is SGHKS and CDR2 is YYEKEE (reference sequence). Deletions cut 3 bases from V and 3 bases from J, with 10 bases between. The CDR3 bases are TGTGCCAGCAGCTGGACAGCCTTCTACAATGAGCAGTTCTTC. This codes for CASSWTAFYNEQFF.

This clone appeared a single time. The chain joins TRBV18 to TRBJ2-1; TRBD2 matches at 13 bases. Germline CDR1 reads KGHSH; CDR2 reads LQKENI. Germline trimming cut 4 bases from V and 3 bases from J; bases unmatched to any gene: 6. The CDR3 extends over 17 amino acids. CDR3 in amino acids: CASSRLTSGGDYNEQFF. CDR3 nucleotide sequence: TGTGCCAGCTCACGCCTTACTAGCGGGGGGGACTACAATGAGCAGTTCTTC.

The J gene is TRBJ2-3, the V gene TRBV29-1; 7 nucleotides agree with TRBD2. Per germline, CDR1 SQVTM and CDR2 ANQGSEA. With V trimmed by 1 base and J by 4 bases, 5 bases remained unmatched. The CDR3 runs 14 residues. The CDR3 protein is CSVEGVAGADTQYF. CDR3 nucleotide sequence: TGCAGCGTTGAAGGGGTGGCGGGGGCAGATACGCAGTATTTT.

The CDR3 DNA follows: TGTGCCAGCAGCTCAGCGACGGGGTCGGGTGGCTACACCTTC. This sequence encodes CASSSATGSGGYTF. This sequence joins TRBV7-9 and TRBJ1-2; D not resolved. The CDR3 is 14 residues long. Germline assignment: CDR1 SEHNR and CDR2 FQNEAQ (reference sequence). V was pared by 4 bases and J by 7 bases, with 16 bases between.

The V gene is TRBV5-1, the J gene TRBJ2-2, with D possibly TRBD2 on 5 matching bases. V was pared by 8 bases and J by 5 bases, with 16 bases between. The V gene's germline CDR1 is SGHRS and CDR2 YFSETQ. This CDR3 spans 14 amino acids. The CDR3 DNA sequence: TGCGCCAGTAAAGAGAATACGGGAACCGGGGAGCTGTTTTTT. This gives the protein CASKENTGTGELFF.

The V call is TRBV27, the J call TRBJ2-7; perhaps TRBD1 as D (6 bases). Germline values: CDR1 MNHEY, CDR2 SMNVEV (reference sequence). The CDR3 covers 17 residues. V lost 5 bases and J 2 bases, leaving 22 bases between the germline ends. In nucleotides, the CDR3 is TGTGCCAGCAGTACCCTAGGACAGCCGACCGTAACCTACGAGCAGTACTTC. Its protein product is CASSTLGQPTVTYEQYF.

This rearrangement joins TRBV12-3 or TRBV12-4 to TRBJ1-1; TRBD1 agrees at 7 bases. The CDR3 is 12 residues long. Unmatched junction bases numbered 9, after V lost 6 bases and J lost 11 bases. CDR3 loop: CASSRTGFGAFF. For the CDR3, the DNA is TGTGCCAGCAGCCGGACAGGTTTTGGGGCTTTCTTT.

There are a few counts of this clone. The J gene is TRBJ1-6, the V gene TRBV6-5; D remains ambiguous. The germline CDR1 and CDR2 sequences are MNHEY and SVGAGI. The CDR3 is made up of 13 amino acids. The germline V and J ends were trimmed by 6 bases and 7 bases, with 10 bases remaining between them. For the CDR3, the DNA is TGTGCCAGCAGGGCGGGATTGAATTCACCCCTCCACTTT. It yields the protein CASRAGLNSPLHF.

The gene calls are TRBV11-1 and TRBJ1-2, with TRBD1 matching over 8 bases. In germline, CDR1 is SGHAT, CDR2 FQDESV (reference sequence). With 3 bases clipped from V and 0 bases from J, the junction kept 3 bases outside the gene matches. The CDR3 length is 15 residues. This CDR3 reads CASSFDRGANYGYTF. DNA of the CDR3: TGTGCCAGCAGCTTCGACAGGGGCGCTAACTATGGCTACACCTTC.